These 30 T cell receptor beta chains were sequenced from one sample in a study of T cells in localized non-small cell lung cancer. Generated by immunoSEQ multiplex PCR, the TCRdb table keeps only in-frame clones and is missing some. The sample consists of about 17,000 clones, around 80% of them appearing once. The sample here was peripheral blood, taken before any cancer treatment. The receptors derive from a male donor older than 55 with stage III lung adenocarcinoma.

V and J are TRBV4-1 and TRBJ1-6, with a weak D call TRBD1 (6 bases). CDR1 is MGHRA and CDR2 is YSYEKL in the germline V gene. Trimming shortened V by 4 bases and J by 7 bases, and 8 bases separated the two germline ends. This CDR3 has 13 residues. DNA of the CDR3: TGCGCCAGCAGCCTAGGGGGGAATTCACCCCTCCACTTT. It translates to CASSLGGNSPLHF.

CDR3 loop: CAWSRTVDQPQHF. The CDR3 DNA is TGTGCCTGGAGTAGGACAGTCGACCAGCCCCAGCATTTT. The chain has TRBV30 and TRBJ1-5; tentatively, D is TRBD1 (6 bases). In germline, CDR1 is GTSNPN, CDR2 SVGIG (reference sequence). CDR3 length equals 13 residues. V was pared by 2 bases and J by 7 bases, with 12 bases between. The whole variable domain, remainder taken from reference TRBV30 and TRBJ1-5, is SQTIHQWPATLVQPVGSPLSLECTVEGTSNPNLYWYRQAAGRGLQLLFYSVGIGQISSEVPQNLSASRPQDRQFILSSKKLLLSDSGFYLCAWSRTVDQPQHFGDGTRLSIL.

The chain uses TRBV2 and TRBJ2-2; D possibly uses TRBD1 or TRBD2 (6 bases each). The CDR3 spans 14 residues. V lost 7 bases and J 0 bases, leaving 9 bases between the germline ends. Germline V lookup: CDR1 SNHLY, CDR2 FYNNEI. CDR3 DNA: TGTGCCAGCATAGGGGGGTCGAACACCGGGGAGCTGTTTTTT. This gives the protein CASIGGSNTGELFF.

The chain links TRBV6-5 to TRBJ1-1; D gene ambiguous. V shed 0 bases and J shed 2 bases, with 7 bases lying between them. Germline assignment: CDR1 MNHEY and CDR2 SVGAGI. The CDR3 has 14 amino acids. CDR3 residues: CASSYSGFNTEAFF. The DNA for the CDR3 is TGTGCCAGCAGTTACTCGGGGTTTAACACTGAAGCTTTCTTT.

V gene TRBV9 combines with J gene TRBJ2-1; D not resolved. Germline V gene sequence: CDR1 SGDLS, CDR2 YYNGEE. The CDR3 spans 16 residues. Trimming cost V 4 bases and J 6 bases, with 20 bases left between them. CDR3: CASSPALLAVPNEQFF. The CDR3 DNA follows: TGTGCCAGCAGCCCAGCCCTTTTGGCCGTCCCCAATGAGCAGTTCTTC.

V usage is TRBV30 and J usage is TRBJ2-7; 8 bases line up with TRBD1. In germline, CDR1 is GTSNPN, CDR2 SVGIG (reference sequence). J lost 0 bases, V lost 7 bases, and 2 bases had no gene match. The CDR3 loop spans 12 amino acids. For the CDR3, the DNA is TGTGCCTTACAGGGGGACTCCTACGAGCAGTACTTC. Its protein product is CALQGDSYEQYF.

In DNA form, the CDR3 reads TGTGCCATCAGTGACATGGGCGGTAATGAAAAACTGTTTTTT. Translation: CAISDMGGNEKLFF. V and J are TRBV10-3 and TRBJ1-4; D is undetermined. Germline CDR1 is ENHRY and CDR2 is SYGVKD. The CDR3 consists of 14 residues. Trimming pared 3 bases from V and 4 bases from J, leaving 9 bases between.

This clone was seen a few times. DNA of the CDR3: TGTGCCAGCAGCGACTGGCGGGCAGAGTTCTATGGCTACACCTTC. This sequence encodes CASSDWRAEFYGYTF. The chain links TRBV4-2 to TRBJ1-2; D gene uncertain. The CDR3 spans 15 residues. Deletions cut 5 bases from V and 4 bases from J, with 17 bases between. Germline-derived CDR1 and CDR2 are LGHNA and YNFKEQ.

CDR3 bases: TGTGCCAGCATCCACCAGGGAGGATCCTACAATGAGCAGTTCTTC. Amino acid sequence: CASIHQGGSYNEQFF. The chain joins TRBV5-4 to TRBJ2-1; possibly TRBD2 for D (6 bases). Germline lookup yields CDR1 SGHNT and CDR2 YYREEE (reference sequence). V shed 6 bases and J shed 1 base, with 14 bases lying between them. This CDR3 comprises 15 residues.

V usage is TRBV2 and J usage is TRBJ1-2, with TRBD1 as a possible D gene (5 bases). This CDR3 has 14 amino acids. Trimming removed 7 bases from V and 0 bases from J, with 12 bases in between. The germline CDR1 and CDR2 sequences are SNHLY and FYNNEI. CDR3 in DNA: TGTGCCAGCAAGACAGAAACAACTAACTATGGCTACACCTTC. Translating it yields CASKTETTNYGYTF.

This chain joins TRBV30 and TRBJ1-5; no reliable D call. Germline loops: CDR1 GTSNPN, CDR2 SVGIG (reference sequence). This CDR3 comprises 14 residues. V was cut by 5 bases and J by 2 bases, with 13 bases left in between. This chain's CDR3 is CAWGLGVGNQPQHF. Here the CDR3 DNA reads TGTGCCTGGGGGCTGGGAGTAGGCAATCAGCCCCAGCATTTT.

This clone is a singleton in its sample. The chain joins TRBV28 to TRBJ1-5, with D possibly being TRBD1 (6 bases). The CDR3 sequence is 13 residues long. CDR1 is MDHEN, CDR2 SYDVKM, per germline. Trimming cost V 5 bases and J 6 bases, with 11 bases left between them. The CDR3 sequence is CASSPGGSQPQHF. CDR3 coding DNA: TGTGCCAGCAGTCCGGGGGGCAGTCAGCCCCAGCATTTT.

As for this clone: Other nucleotide sequences in the sample specify the same CDR3. The V call is TRBV5-1, the J call TRBJ1-6; D is unresolved. The V gene lost 4 bases and the J gene lost 7 bases, with 15 bases spanning the gap. This CDR3 comprises 15 residues. Germline V gene data show CDR1 as SGHRS and CDR2 as YFSETQ. CDR3 sequence (DNA): TGCGCCAGCAGCCCCTGGGAACAGACCAATTCACCCCTCCACTTT. It yields the protein CASSPWEQTNSPLHF.

The J gene is TRBJ1-2, the V gene TRBV2; no reliable D call. The germline V and J ends were trimmed by 5 bases and 7 bases, with 11 bases remaining between them. CDR3 size: 12 residues. Germline CDR1 is SNHLY and CDR2 is FYNNEI. The DNA of the CDR3 is TGTGCCAGCAGTTGGGAGGGCCGTGGCTACACCTTC. It specifies CASSWEGRGYTF. The complete variable domain, with remaining parts taken from reference TRBV2 and TRBJ1-2, reads EPEVTQTPSHQVTQMGQEVILRCVPISNHLYFYWYRQILGQKVEFLVSFYNNEISEKSEIFDDQFSVERPDGSNFTLKIRSTKLEDSAMYFCASSWEGRGYTFGSGTRLTVV.

V is TRBV11-2 and J is TRBJ1-6, with a weak D call TRBD1 (5 bases). The CDR3 is made up of 16 amino acids. V lost 3 bases and J 0 bases, leaving 9 bases between the germline ends. Per germline, CDR1 SGHAT and CDR2 FQNNGV. The CDR3 bases are TGTGCCAGCAGCTTTTCGGGGGGCTCCTATAATTCACCCCTCCACTTT. Translated, it gives CASSFSGGSYNSPLHF.

This clone appeared a few times. CDR3 nucleotides: TGTGCCAGCAAGGTGGGGACAGGAAATTCACCCCTCCACTTT. This encodes CASKVGTGNSPLHF. V gene TRBV6-6 combines with J gene TRBJ1-6; 8 bases fit TRBD1. Germline CDR1 is MNHNY and CDR2 is SVGAGI (reference sequence). The CDR3 loop spans 14 amino acids. V lost 7 bases and J lost 7; bases outside the gene matches: 6.

A few counts support this clone. The chain links TRBV30 to TRBJ2-1, with D perhaps matching TRBD1 (6 bases). This CDR3 comprises 13 residues. V lost 5 bases, J lost 10 bases, and 18 bases lay in between. Germline loops: CDR1 GTSNPN, CDR2 SVGIG (reference sequence). This CDR3 is CAWVGPWGREQFF. The CDR3 DNA follows: TGTGCCTGGGTAGGGCCCTGGGGGCGAGAGCAGTTCTTC.

This rearrangement joins TRBV29-1 to TRBJ1-3; D remains ambiguous. The CDR3 sequence is 14 residues long. Trimming cost V 4 bases and J 0 bases, with 10 bases left between them. CDR1 and CDR2 (germline): SQVTM, ANQGSEA. The CDR3 sequence is CSVGGQSSGNTIYF. The CDR3 nucleotides are TGCAGCGTTGGAGGGCAGTCCTCTGGAAACACCATATATTTT.

The chain joins TRBV5-1 to TRBJ2-7; D perhaps matches TRBD1 (6 bases). This CDR3 region has 17 residues. The germline CDR1 and CDR2 sequences are SGHRS and YFSETQ. V lost 4 bases, J lost 0 bases, and 20 bases lay in between. The CDR3 nucleotides are TGCGCCAGCAGCGGATCGACCGGGACAATTACCTCCTACGAGCAGTACTTC. Amino acids: CASSGSTGTITSYEQYF. The full variable domain, with the rest looked up from reference TRBV5-1 and TRBJ2-7, is KAGVTQTPRYLIKTRGQQVTLSCSPISGHRSVSWYQQTPGQGLQFLFEYFSETQRNKGNFPGRFSGRQFSNSRSEMNVSTLELGDSALYLCASSGSTGTITSYEQYFGPGTRLTVT.

This chain uses TRBV5-1 with TRBJ1-1; 9 nucleotides align to TRBD1. Germline trimming cut 0 bases from V and 5 bases from J; bases unmatched to any gene: 2. The CDR3 is 14 residues long. The germline V gene encodes CDR1 SGHRS and CDR2 YFSETQ. This CDR3 is CASSLEGQGTEAFF. CDR3 in DNA: TGCGCCAGCAGCTTGGAAGGACAGGGGACTGAAGCTTTCTTT.

This chain connects TRBV6-5 to TRBJ1-5, with D perhaps matching TRBD1 (6 bases). Germline V CDR1 and CDR2: MNHEY, SVGAGI. V lost 11 bases and J 1 base, leaving 15 bases between the germline ends. The CDR3 totals 14 residues. CDR3 in DNA: TGTGCCGGGGGGGGCGAGTTGAGCAATCAGCCCCAGCATTTT. Residues: CAGGGELSNQPQHF.

The V call is TRBV6-4, the J call TRBJ2-3; TRBD1 agrees at 9 bases. V was clipped by 3 bases and J by 7 bases; unmatched bases: 8. Germline CDR1 is MRHNA and CDR2 is SNTAGT. The CDR3 length is 15 residues. Here the CDR3 DNA reads TGTGCCAGCAGTGAAGGGACAGGGTTACAATATACGCAGTATTTT. The encoded protein is CASSEGTGLQYTQYF.

The chain carries TRBV5-1 and TRBJ2-4; TRBD1 matches at 8 bases. The V segment lost 4 bases and the J segment 6 bases; nucleotides outside the gene matches: 9. CDR3 length equals 15 residues. Germline values: CDR1 SGHRS, CDR2 YFSETQ. The CDR3 region has the DNA TGCGCCAGCAGCGACCCTGCTGGGACAGGAAACATTCAGTACTTC. Residues: CASSDPAGTGNIQYF.

The genes are TRBV11-2 and TRBJ2-5, with 16 bases matching TRBD2. The V gene's germline CDR1 is SGHAT and CDR2 FQNNGV. J lost 0 bases, V lost 5 bases, and 6 bases had no gene match. The CDR3 is 18 residues long. The CDR3 spells CASSTGTSGGVYQETQYF. CDR3 nucleotide sequence: TGTGCCAGCAGCACGGGGACTAGCGGGGGGGTGTACCAAGAGACCCAGTACTTC.

J is TRBJ1-2 and V is TRBV11-2; a weak D match, TRBD1 (5 bases). Between the trimmed V and J ends, which lost 2 bases and 3 bases, there was a span of 10 bases. The CDR3 spans 14 residues. The germline CDR1 and CDR2 sequences are SGHAT and FQNNGV. The CDR3 coding sequence is TGTGCCAGCAGCTTAATGGAGGGGTACTATGGCTACACCTTC. It yields the protein CASSLMEGYYGYTF.

CDR3 in DNA: TGTGCCTGGAGTATGAGAAGGGATCCAGCTAACTATGGCTACACCTTC. Translated, it gives CAWSMRRDPANYGYTF. The J gene is TRBJ1-2, the V gene TRBV30; D unclear. Germline CDR1 is GTSNPN and CDR2 is SVGIG (reference sequence). The CDR3 runs 16 residues. Trimming removed 2 bases from V and 0 bases from J, with 16 bases in between.

The chain uses TRBV6-1 and TRBJ1-4; D gene ambiguous. The ends were cut back, 6 bases at V and 6 bases at J, with 8 bases in the middle. Germline V CDR1 and CDR2: MNHNS, SASEGT. The CDR3 totals 12 residues. The CDR3 bases are TGTGCCAGCAGGAGGTGGTATGAAAAACTGTTTTTT. It translates to CASRRWYEKLFF.

This clone occurred once. V usage is TRBV6-4 and J usage is TRBJ1-6; D ambiguous. The CDR3 is 14 residues long. In germline, CDR1 is MRHNA, CDR2 SNTAGT. V was pared by 3 bases and J by 5 bases, with 8 bases between. The CDR3 bases are TGTGCCAGCAGTGAACACCCGGATAATTCACCCCTCCACTTT. Residues: CASSEHPDNSPLHF.

The V call is TRBV4-1, the J call TRBJ2-7, with D perhaps matching TRBD2 (6 bases). Trimming shortened V by 4 bases and J by 4 bases, and 23 bases separated the two germline ends. Per germline, CDR1 MGHRA and CDR2 YSYEKL. The CDR3 covers 17 residues. The CDR3 DNA sequence: TGCGCCAGCAGCCCAAGAGCGGGCCCCTCAAGCGAGTACGAGCAGTACTTC. It translates to CASSPRAGPSSEYEQYF.

The chain has TRBV19 and TRBJ1-4, with D tentatively TRBD1 (6 bases). V was shortened by 5 bases and J by 7 bases, with 11 bases between the two germline ends. CDR3 length equals 13 residues. Germline V gene data show CDR1 as LNHDA and CDR2 as SQIVND (reference sequence). The DNA of the CDR3 is TGTGCCAGTAGTTTAGGGGGGATTGAAAAACTGTTTTTT. It codes for CASSLGGIEKLFF.